One and the same sample provided the 6 T cell receptor beta chains below, sequenced in a study of cytomegalovirus exposure and HLA in healthy donors. Both 60 Vbeta primers and 13 Jbeta primers went into the PCR. Clones were read by immunoSEQ multiplex PCR, and TCRdb kept only the in-frame ones, dropping some. The sample has about 200,000 clones; 70% to 80% are singletons. The sequenced sample was PBMCs. These receptors were obtained from a girl aged 2-9 years in good health and CMV-seronegative.

The gene calls are TRBV2 and TRBJ1-5; the D gene is possibly TRBD1 (5 bases). Deletions cut 7 bases from V and 0 bases from J, with 7 bases between. Germline CDR1 SNHLY, CDR2 FYNNEI. The CDR3 has 13 amino acids. DNA for the CDR3: TGTGCCAGCAACAGGAATAGCAATCAGCCCCAGCATTTT. Translating gives CASNRNSNQPQHF.

The rearrangement joins TRBV29-1 to TRBJ2-3, with D possibly being TRBD2 (5 bases). The CDR3 loop spans 13 amino acids. Per germline, CDR1 SQVTM and CDR2 ANQGSEA. Trimming pared 7 bases from V and 1 base from J, leaving 12 bases between. Here the CDR3 reads CSADGIRTDTQYF. CDR3 sequence (DNA): TGCAGCGCTGACGGGATTCGCACAGATACGCAGTATTTT.

The chain combines TRBV4-1 with TRBJ2-7; 7 bases match TRBD1. V was clipped by 4 bases and J by 6 bases; unmatched bases: 12. This CDR3 contains 15 residues. CDR1 is MGHRA, CDR2 YSYEKL, per germline. Here the CDR3 DNA reads TGCGCCAGCAGCCCAGGAGAAGTTAGGGGGCCCGAGCAGTACTTC. Translation: CASSPGEVRGPEQYF.

The chain links TRBV30 to TRBJ1-2, with TRBD1 identical over 8 bases. This CDR3 comprises 14 residues. Germline V gives CDR1 GTSNPN, CDR2 SVGIG (reference sequence). The V segment lost 4 bases and the J segment 4 bases; nucleotides outside the gene matches: 8. The DNA for the CDR3 is TGTGCCTGGAACCGGGACAGGATACTCTATGGCTACACCTTC. Its translation is CAWNRDRILYGYTF.

The V gene is TRBV2, the J gene TRBJ2-2; TRBD2 aligns across 11 bases. V lost 7 bases to trimming and J lost 5 bases; unmatched junction nucleotides: 9. The V gene's germline CDR1 is SNHLY and CDR2 FYNNEI. The CDR3 is made up of 16 amino acids. CDR3 nucleotides: TGTGCCAGCAAACTAGCGGGGGTTTCAGGGACCGGGGAGCTGTTTTTT. It translates to CASKLAGVSGTGELFF.

The chain joins TRBV5-4 to TRBJ2-4; 7 bases map to TRBD1. The germline CDR1 and CDR2 sequences are SGHNT and YYREEE (reference sequence). CDR3 length: 13 amino acids. The ends lost 1 base at V and 5 bases at J; junction bases unmatched: 0. The CDR3: CASSLQGENIQYF. In DNA, the CDR3 is TGTGCCAGCAGCTTGCAGGGGGAAAACATTCAGTACTTC.